This T cell receptor (beta chain) emerged from a study of cytomegalovirus exposure and HLA in healthy donors. Broader study findings: The classifier reportedly diagnosed cytomegalovirus status with high sensitivity and specificity. There were approximately 150 TCR beta chains listed as cytomegalovirus-associated.

As for this clone: The antigen remains undetermined.

Primers: 60 Vbeta forward and 13 Jbeta reverse. Profiled with immunoSEQ multiplex PCR; TCRdb holds only in-frame clones, not every one. Among roughly 130,000 clones listed, 75% to 85% were seen once. V shed 3 bases and J 7 bases; nucleotides not matched to a gene: 13. CDR1 is PRHDT, CDR2 FYEKMQ, per germline (reference sequence). This CDR3 is built from 18 residues. V usage is TRBV13 and J usage is TRBJ2-1, with 12 bases that match TRBD2. The sequenced material came from PBMCs. The source is a man between 25 and 39 years old in good health and CMV-seronegative. The CDR3 bases are TGTGCCAGCAGCTTCTTTTATATGACTAGCGGGAGAGTGAATGAGCAGTTCTTC. Protein sequence: CASSFFYMTSGRVNEQFF.